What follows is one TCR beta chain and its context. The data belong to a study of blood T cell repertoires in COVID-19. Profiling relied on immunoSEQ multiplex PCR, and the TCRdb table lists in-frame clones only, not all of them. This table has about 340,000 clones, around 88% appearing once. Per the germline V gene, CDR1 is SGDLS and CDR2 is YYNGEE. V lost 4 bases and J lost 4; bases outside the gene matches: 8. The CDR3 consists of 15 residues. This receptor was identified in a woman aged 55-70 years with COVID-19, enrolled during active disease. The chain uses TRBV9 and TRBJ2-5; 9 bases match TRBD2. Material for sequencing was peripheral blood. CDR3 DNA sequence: TGTGCCAGCAGCCCTGGCGGGGGGGCAGGAGAGACCCAGTACTTC. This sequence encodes CASSPGGGAGETQYF.